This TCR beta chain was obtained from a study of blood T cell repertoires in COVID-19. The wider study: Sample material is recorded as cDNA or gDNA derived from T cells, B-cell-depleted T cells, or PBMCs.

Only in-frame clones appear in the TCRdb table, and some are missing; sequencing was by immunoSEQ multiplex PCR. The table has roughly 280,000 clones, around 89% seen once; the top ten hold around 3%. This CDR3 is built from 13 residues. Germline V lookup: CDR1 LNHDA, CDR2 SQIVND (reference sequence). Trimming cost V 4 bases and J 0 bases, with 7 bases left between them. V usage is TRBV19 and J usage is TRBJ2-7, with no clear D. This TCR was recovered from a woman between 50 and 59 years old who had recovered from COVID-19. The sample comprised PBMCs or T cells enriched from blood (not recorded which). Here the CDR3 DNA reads TGTGCCAGTAGTACAGAGAGCTCCTACGAGCAGTACTTC. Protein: CASSTESSYEQYF.